This T cell receptor (beta chain) came from a study of shared clonotypes between healthy human individuals. The study's findings and limits: Among non-shared clonotypes, generation probabilities were lower than among those shared by all four donors. The authors sampled blood alone, and tissue repertoires likely differ.

Into CD45RA+ naive and CD45RA-negative memory subsets, the CD4+ cells were split. In the case of this clone: The antigen remains unidentified.

Only in-frame clones appear in the TCRdb table, and some are missing; sequencing was by immunoSEQ multiplex PCR. The sample contains some 2,100,000 clones, almost 96% of which appear only once. What was sequenced was naive CD4+ T cells sorted from blood. The sample's subset: CD45RA+ positively selected. The clonotype originates from a man in his late teens or twenties in good health.

The CDR3 coding sequence is TGTGCCAGCAGCGTAGTCAGGTCCTCTCGGGTCTCTGGGGCCAACGTCCTGACTTTC. Translated: CASSVVRSSRVSGANVLTF. The chain couples TRBV9 to TRBJ2-6; D is undetermined. V gave up 0 bases and J gave up 0 bases, with 16 bases separating them. This CDR3 is 19 amino acids long. CDR1 and CDR2 from the germline V gene are SGDLS and YYNGEE.